Below, one TCR beta chain is given with its context. Terminally differentiated effector memory CD45RA+ cells were excluded from the naive CD8 cells, which were CD45RO-negative and positively selected for CCR7. Looked up from germline, CDR1 is LNHDA and CDR2 is SQIVND (reference sequence). V lost 2 bases and J lost 2; bases outside the gene matches: 4. This CDR3 has 15 residues. The data originate from a study of shared clonotypes between healthy human individuals. Here immunoSEQ multiplex PCR was the method, and the copy in TCRdb shows in-frame clones only, minus some. The data contain around 2,000,000 clones, roughly 95% of them singletons.

The material sequenced was naive CD8+ T cells sorted from blood. This TCR came from a man younger than 30 in good health. V usage is TRBV19 and J usage is TRBJ2-7; 9 nucleotides agree with TRBD2. This CDR3 reads CASSIFGGGAYEQYF. CDR3 nucleotides: TGTGCCAGTAGTATATTTGGCGGGGGGGCCTACGAGCAGTACTTC.